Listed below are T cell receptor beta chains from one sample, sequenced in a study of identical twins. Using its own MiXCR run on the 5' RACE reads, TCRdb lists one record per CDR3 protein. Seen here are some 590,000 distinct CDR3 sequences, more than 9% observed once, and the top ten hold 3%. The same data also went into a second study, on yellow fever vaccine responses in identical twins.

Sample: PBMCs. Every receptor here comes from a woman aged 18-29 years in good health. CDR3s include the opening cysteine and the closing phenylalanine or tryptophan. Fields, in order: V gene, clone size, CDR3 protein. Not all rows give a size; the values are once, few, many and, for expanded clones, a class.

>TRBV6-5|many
CASTDLNTEAFF
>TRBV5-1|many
CASSGKQGRARVGVLNNEQFF
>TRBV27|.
CASSPSSGKEGGDTQYF
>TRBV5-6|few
CASTGTGGSETQYF
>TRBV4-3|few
CASSQETSSWPNTEAFF
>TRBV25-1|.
CASSLQGGGNTGELFF
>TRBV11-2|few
CASSSAGQHSYNEQFF
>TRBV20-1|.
CSAGQVWRFGTDTQYF
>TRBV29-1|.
CSVEELATGSSVPDTQYF
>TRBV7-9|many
CASRAGELFF
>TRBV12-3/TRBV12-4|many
CASSPSDRNRYEQYF
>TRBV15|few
CATRTQGRGSYNEQFF
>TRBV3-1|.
CASSPRVGGGTEAFF
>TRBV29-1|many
CSVEKGRDTEAFF
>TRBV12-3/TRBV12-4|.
CASSFSGGASYNEQFF
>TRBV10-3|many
CAISDSRTRQTSSYNEQFF
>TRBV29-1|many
CSGAGSVNEQYF
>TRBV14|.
CASSPLGREETQYF
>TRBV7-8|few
CASSFKGHSNTGELFF
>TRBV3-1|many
CASSQAGTVTDTQYF
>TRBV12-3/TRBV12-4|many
CASSTRRINEKLFF
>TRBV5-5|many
CASSGGGLGYYSYEQYF
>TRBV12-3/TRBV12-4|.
CASTPGGSKQFF
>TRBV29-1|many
CSVEEPQGTQYF
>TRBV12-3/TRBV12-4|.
CASSLWQGSIYEQYF
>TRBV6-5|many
CASSYEAGGFNYEQYF
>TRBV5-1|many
CASSLTSAETQYF
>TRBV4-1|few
CASSQAWSNEQFF
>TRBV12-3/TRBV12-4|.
CASSLSSGRKETQYF
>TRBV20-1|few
CSASTGPDEKLFF
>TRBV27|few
CASRKSSLRDGKFF